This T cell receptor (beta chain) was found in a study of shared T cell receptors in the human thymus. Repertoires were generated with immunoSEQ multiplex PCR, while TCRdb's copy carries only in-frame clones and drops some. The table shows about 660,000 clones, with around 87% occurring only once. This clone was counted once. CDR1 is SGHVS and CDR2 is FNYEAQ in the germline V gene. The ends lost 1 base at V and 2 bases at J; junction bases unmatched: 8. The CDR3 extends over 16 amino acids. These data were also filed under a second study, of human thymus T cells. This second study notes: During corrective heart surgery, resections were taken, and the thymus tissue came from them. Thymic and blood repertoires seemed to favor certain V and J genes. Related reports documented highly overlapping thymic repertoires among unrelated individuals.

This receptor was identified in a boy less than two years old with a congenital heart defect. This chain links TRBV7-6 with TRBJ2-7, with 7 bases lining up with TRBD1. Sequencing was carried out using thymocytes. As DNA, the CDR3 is TGTGCCAGCAGCTTAGTCCGGGACAGTTGCCCCTACGAGCAGTACTTC. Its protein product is CASSLVRDSCPYEQYF.